These 29 T cell receptor beta chains came from one sample sequenced in a study of cytomegalovirus exposure and HLA in healthy donors. Researchers ran the PCR with 60 Vbeta and 13 Jbeta primers. The method was immunoSEQ multiplex PCR; TCRdb's version includes in-frame clones alone and lacks a portion of them. The sample has about 97,000 clones, roughly four fifths seen once. Sequencing was carried out using PBMCs. The receptor set was obtained from a man aged 50 or older in good health and CMV-seronegative.

This clone was counted once. The chain employs TRBV19 and TRBJ1-3; maybe TRBD1 (5 bases). The CDR3 is made up of 15 amino acids. The germline V gene encodes CDR1 LNHDA and CDR2 SQIVND (reference sequence). V was trimmed by 7 bases and J by 0 bases, leaving 13 bases between them. CDR3 loop: CASTKGASSGNTIYF. DNA of the CDR3: TGTGCCAGTACCAAAGGGGCCTCCTCTGGAAACACCATATATTTT.

In this sample, this clone turned up a few times. The rearrangement links TRBV18 to TRBJ1-2, with 7 positions matching TRBD1. V lost 8 bases, J lost 2 bases, and 14 bases stayed unmatched. CDR1 and CDR2 from the germline V gene are KGHSH and LQKENI. The CDR3 extends over 16 amino acids. The CDR3 sequence is CASTLGDDRENYGYTF. CDR3 in DNA: TGTGCCAGCACATTGGGTGACGACAGGGAGAACTATGGCTACACCTTC.

V gene TRBV18 combines with J gene TRBJ2-2; the match to TRBD2 covers 10 bases. The CDR3 is made up of 16 amino acids. The ends lost 5 bases at V and 0 bases at J; junction bases unmatched: 3. Germline V gene data show CDR1 as KGHSH and CDR2 as LQKENI. The DNA for the CDR3 is TGTGCCAGCTCAGTGGGACTAGCGTCGAACACCGGGGAGCTGTTTTTT. This encodes CASSVGLASNTGELFF.

This rearrangement joins TRBV7-9 to TRBJ1-6; 8 bases match TRBD1. Germline trimming cut 1 base from V and 10 bases from J; bases unmatched to any gene: 3. This CDR3 region has 14 residues. CDR1 is SEHNR and CDR2 is FQNEAQ in the germline V gene (reference sequence). The CDR3 coding sequence is TGTGCCAGCAGCTTAGGGGACAGGCCCTCACCCCTCCACTTT. Protein: CASSLGDRPSPLHF.

On this clone itself: Different DNA sequences within this sample yield the same CDR3. The chain carries TRBV9 and TRBJ1-5, with a possible D match to TRBD1 (6 bases). The CDR3 has 14 amino acids. The V end was cut by 5 bases, the J end by 1 base, with 10 bases between. The germline V gene encodes CDR1 SGDLS and CDR2 YYNGEE. The CDR3 bases are TGTGCCAGCAGTCGGGGGGCCAGCAATCAGCCCCAGCATTTT. Residues: CASSRGASNQPQHF.

The J gene is TRBJ2-3, the V gene TRBV9; possible D gene TRBD2, 6 bases. Trimming stripped 4 bases from V and 5 bases from J, with 14 bases between. The germline V gene encodes CDR1 SGDLS and CDR2 YYNGEE. The CDR3 extends over 14 amino acids. CDR3 loop: CASSTTGREDTQYF. The CDR3 DNA is TGTGCCAGCAGCACCACCGGGCGGGAAGATACGCAGTATTTT.

V usage is TRBV30 and J usage is TRBJ2-5; 7 bases fit TRBD1. This CDR3 region has 12 residues. Germline V gene data show CDR1 as GTSNPN and CDR2 as SVGIG (reference sequence). V shed 5 bases, J shed 5 bases, and the junction held 5 bases outside the gene matches. This CDR3 is CAWRRDSETQYF. The CDR3 DNA sequence: TGTGCCTGGCGCCGGGACAGTGAGACCCAGTACTTC. Supplemented by reference TRBV30 and TRBJ2-5, the full variable domain reads SQTIHQWPATLVQPVGSPLSLECTVEGTSNPNLYWYRQAAGRGLQLLFYSVGIGQISSEVPQNLSASRPQDRQFILSSKKLLLSDSGFYLCAWRRDSETQYFGPGTRLLVL.

The rearrangement joins TRBV5-1 to TRBJ2-2, with D unclear. Germline V gives CDR1 SGHRS, CDR2 YFSETQ. The CDR3 totals 14 residues. V lost 2 bases and J 1 base, leaving 6 bases between the germline ends. The CDR3 DNA sequence: TGCGCCAGCAGCTTAGGCGGGAACACCGGGGAGCTGTTTTTT. It translates to CASSLGGNTGELFF.

V is TRBV11-2 and J is TRBJ2-5; tentative D call: TRBD1 (5 bases). V lost 1 base and J 5 bases, leaving 17 bases between the germline ends. This CDR3 comprises 16 residues. Germline V gene sequence: CDR1 SGHAT, CDR2 FQNNGV. DNA for the CDR3: TGTGCCAGCAGCTTAGTTCCCAGGGTCTACCGGGAGACCCAGTACTTC. It specifies CASSLVPRVYRETQYF.

The chain uses TRBV4-2 and TRBJ2-5, with D maybe TRBD1 (5 bases). Germline V gene sequence: CDR1 LGHNA, CDR2 YNFKEQ. This CDR3 is 15 amino acids long. V gave up 1 base and J gave up 5 bases, with 14 bases separating them. CDR3 bases: TGTGCCAGCAGCCAAGGGGGCCTAGGTGGGGAGACCCAGTACTTC. It codes for CASSQGGLGGETQYF.

The chain combines TRBV28 with TRBJ2-7, with D unresolved. V shed 5 bases and J shed 4 bases, with 18 bases lying between them. Germline V gene sequence: CDR1 MDHEN, CDR2 SYDVKM. This CDR3 has 15 amino acids. The CDR3 sequence is CASSTPSTQSYEQYF. The CDR3 nucleotides are TGTGCCAGCAGTACCCCCTCGACACAATCTTACGAGCAGTACTTC.

The V and J genes are TRBV4-3 and TRBJ1-4; no definite D call. The germline V and J ends were trimmed by 4 bases and 7 bases, with 19 bases remaining between them. Looked up from germline, CDR1 is LGHNA and CDR2 is YSLEER. The CDR3 sequence is 16 residues long. The CDR3 protein is CASSPSNEGRSEKLFF. The CDR3 region has the DNA TGCGCCAGCAGCCCCTCAAACGAGGGTAGAAGTGAAAAACTGTTTTTT.

CDR3 DNA: TGCAGCGGTCAGGGTCAACCAGATACGCAGTATTTT. Protein product: CSGQGQPDTQYF. The V and J genes are TRBV29-1 and TRBJ2-3, with D perhaps TRBD1 (5 bases). The CDR3 sequence is 12 residues long. V dropped 7 bases and J dropped 4 bases, with 12 bases sitting between them. Germline V gene sequence: CDR1 SQVTM, CDR2 ANQGSEA.

The chain joins TRBV5-6 to TRBJ2-1; 8 bases agree with TRBD1. CDR3 length equals 16 residues. Trimming cost V 3 bases and J 2 bases; bases outside gene matches: 7. From germline, CDR1 is SGHDT and CDR2 YYEEEE. CDR3 nucleotides: TGTGCCAGCAGCTCGGTGACAGGGGCCACCTACAATGAGCAGTTCTTC. It is translated as CASSSVTGATYNEQFF.

The V gene is TRBV11-2, the J gene TRBJ2-7; maybe TRBD1 (6 bases). Per the germline V gene, CDR1 is SGHAT and CDR2 is FQNNGV. V was clipped by 6 bases and J by 2 bases, with 14 bases between them. CDR3 size: 14 residues. As DNA, the CDR3 is TGTGCCAGCAGTTCCGGGACAACTCCCTACGAGCAGTACTTC. It translates to CASSSGTTPYEQYF.

The chain employs TRBV18 and TRBJ2-5; the match to TRBD2 covers 7 bases. The CDR3 covers 13 residues. V gave up 10 bases and J gave up 3 bases; unmatched junction bases: 8. Per germline, CDR1 KGHSH and CDR2 LQKENI. The CDR3 loop reads CANKRGGEETQYF. The DNA for the CDR3 is TGTGCCAACAAGCGGGGAGGAGAAGAGACCCAGTACTTC.

This clone showed up just once. The V and J genes are TRBV9 and TRBJ2-4, with a possible D match to TRBD1 (5 bases). Per the germline V gene, CDR1 is SGDLS and CDR2 is YYNGEE. V dropped 0 bases and J dropped 9 bases, with 13 bases sitting between them. CDR3 size: 14 residues. CDR3 coding DNA: TGTGCCAGCAGCGTAGGGGGCGGCTCGGGCATTCAGTACTTC. Amino acids: CASSVGGGSGIQYF.

About this clone: The junction and the germline gene differ at one end; a read error may be behind it. Other nucleotide sequences from this sample produce the same CDR3. The gene calls are TRBV5-4 and TRBJ2-1; 7 nucleotides match TRBD2. Germline lookup yields CDR1 SGHNT and CDR2 YYREEE (reference sequence). The CDR3 is made up of 15 amino acids. The CDR3 here is CASSLAGREASEQFF. As DNA, the CDR3 is TGTGCCAGTAGCTTGGCAGGTCGGGAGGCCTCCGAGCAGTTCTTC.

V usage is TRBV11-3 and J usage is TRBJ2-1; the match to TRBD1 covers 9 bases. This CDR3 is 14 amino acids long. Germline V lookup: CDR1 SGHNT, CDR2 YENEEA. V gave up 1 base and J gave up 8 bases; unmatched junction bases: 3. CDR3: CASSLGGQGYEQFF. DNA for the CDR3: TGTGCCAGCAGCTTAGGGGGACAGGGCTATGAGCAGTTCTTC.

The chain carries TRBV19 and TRBJ1-1, with 9 nucleotides matching TRBD1. V dropped 2 bases and J dropped 0; count of bases not matched to a gene: 1. The CDR3 spans 15 residues. Germline V gene sequence: CDR1 LNHDA, CDR2 SQIVND (reference sequence). Here the CDR3 DNA reads TGTGCCAGTAGTATACGGGACAGGGTGAACACTGAAGCTTTCTTT. Its translation: CASSIRDRVNTEAFF.

The rearrangement joins TRBV7-9 to TRBJ2-1; possibly TRBD2 for D (5 bases). This CDR3 spans 14 amino acids. Germline V gives CDR1 SEHNR, CDR2 FQNEAQ (reference sequence). Trimming left V 5 bases short and J 4 bases short, with 12 bases between. CDR3 loop: CASSQGWEYNEQFF. The CDR3 bases are TGTGCCAGCAGCCAAGGATGGGAGTACAATGAGCAGTTCTTC.

CDR3 loop: CASSEGGNQPQHF. In DNA form, the CDR3 reads TGTGCCAGCAGTGAAGGCGGGAATCAGCCCCAGCATTTT. This chain uses TRBV6-1 with TRBJ1-5, with no clear D. From germline, CDR1 is MNHNS and CDR2 SASEGT. This CDR3 has 13 residues. V lost 1 base, J lost 4 bases, and 5 bases lay in between.

J is TRBJ1-4 and V is TRBV2, with 7 bases fitting TRBD1. The V segment lost 2 bases and the J segment 1 base; nucleotides outside the gene matches: 10. CDR3 length equals 18 residues. Per germline, CDR1 SNHLY and CDR2 FYNNEI. The CDR3 DNA is TGTGCCAGCAGTGAAATACAGGGGCCGCTTCTAACTAATGAAAAACTGTTTTTT. As protein: CASSEIQGPLLTNEKLFF. The complete variable domain, with remaining parts taken from reference TRBV2 and TRBJ1-4, reads EPEVTQTPSHQVTQMGQEVILRCVPISNHLYFYWYRQILGQKVEFLVSFYNNEISEKSEIFDDQFSVERPDGSNFTLKIRSTKLEDSAMYFCASSEIQGPLLTNEKLFFGSGTQLSVL.

The gene calls are TRBV7-8 and TRBJ2-7; 9 nucleotides line up with TRBD1. This CDR3 is 15 amino acids long. The trim removed 5 bases at V and 5 bases at J, leaving 10 bases unmatched. Germline CDR1 is SGHVS and CDR2 is FQNEAQ. For the CDR3, the DNA is TGTGCCAGCAGCGCCCCGACAGGGGGAACGGACGAGCAGTACTTC. Amino acid sequence: CASSAPTGGTDEQYF.

Notes on this clone: This same CDR3 is encoded by further DNA sequences in the sample. The chain recombines TRBV30 with TRBJ1-4; no clear D. The CDR3 extends over 12 amino acids. Germline assignment: CDR1 GTSNPN and CDR2 SVGIG (reference sequence). The V end was cut by 0 bases, the J end by 7 bases, with 6 bases between. The chain's CDR3 is CAWSVSGEKLFF. In DNA, the CDR3 is TGTGCCTGGAGTGTCTCGGGTGAAAAACTGTTTTTT.

The chain is built from TRBV2 and TRBJ1-5; 7 bases match TRBD1. The ends lost 6 bases at V and 3 bases at J; junction bases unmatched: 5. CDR3 length equals 14 residues. Germline CDR1 reads SNHLY; CDR2 reads FYNNEI. This CDR3 reads CASRATGNNQPQHF. The CDR3 DNA reads as TGTGCCAGCAGGGCGACAGGGAACAATCAGCCCCAGCATTTT.

The J gene is TRBJ1-6, the V gene TRBV27; weak D call: TRBD1 (6 bases). Trimming took off 4 bases at V and 9 bases at J, with 16 bases between the two ends. Germline V gene sequence: CDR1 MNHEY, CDR2 SMNVEV (reference sequence). The CDR3 contains 15 residues. CDR3 sequence (DNA): TGTGCCAGCAGTTCGAGGGCCAGGGGAAGTTCACCCCTCCACTTT. Translating it yields CASSSRARGSSPLHF.

This clone was seen only a few times. The V call is TRBV5-6, the J call TRBJ1-3; TRBD1 aligns across 11 bases. Germline CDR1 and CDR2: SGHDT and YYEEEE. The CDR3 is 14 amino acids. V lost 3 bases to trimming and J lost 6 bases; unmatched junction nucleotides: 2. Written as DNA, the CDR3 is TGTGCCAGCAGCTGGACAGGGGGCGTAAACACCATATATTTT. It specifies CASSWTGGVNTIYF.

The rearrangement links TRBV19 to TRBJ2-6; possibly TRBD2 for D (6 bases). V shed 5 bases and J shed 3 bases, with 11 bases lying between them. The germline V gene has CDR1 LNHDA and CDR2 SQIVND (reference sequence). The CDR3 loop spans 15 amino acids. The CDR3, as DNA: TGTGCCAGTAGTCCTGGGGGGAGTGGGGCCAACGTCCTGACTTTC. Its protein is CASSPGGSGANVLTF.